This T cell receptor (beta chain) came from a study of T cell changes during pregnancy in multiple sclerosis (dated by TCRdb to between 2018 and 2020). General notes on the study: The study examined how the T cell repertoire changed over the course of pregnancy in women with multiple sclerosis.

The library was prepared using the immunoSEQ multiplex PCR assay. The table was pulled from immuneACCESS by TCRdb, which kept in-frame rearrangements only. Such tables lose some clones; where checked, under half of the loss comes from unresolved V genes, and the rest has no known cause. The sample table contains 75,000 to 90,000 clones; only one count was recorded for about nine tenths of them. The top ten clonotypes cover roughly 4% of the sample. Via the germline V gene, CDR1 is MNHNS and CDR2 SASEGT. Spanning cysteine to phenylalanine, the CDR3 consists of 14 amino acids. The DNA shown is the 42-base CDR3, in frame from base 1. Clipping removes 6 bases from V and 8 bases from J, with 10 as the unmatched junction base count. Of note for this clone: The target of this receptor is not known. No base quality values were provided; no much bigger clone lies one nucleotide off.

This specimen consisted of PBMCs, obtained in the first trimester of pregnancy. The TCR was taken from a female donor in good health, serving as a control in a pregnancy study. Some clones in this sample may be carry-over from other donors' samples. The rearrangement joined TRBV6-1 to TRBJ1-2; the central 9 bases match TRBD1. The CDR3: CASSPLGTGRGYTF. At the DNA level, the sequence is TGTGCCAGCAGCCCCCTCGGGACAGGGCGGGGCTACACCTTC.